The entry that follows covers one T cell receptor beta chain sequence. Its antigen remains unknown. Profiling relied on immunoSEQ multiplex PCR, and the TCRdb table lists in-frame clones only, not all of them. The sample has roughly 120,000 clones, roughly nine tenths seen once. These data belong to a study of T cell responses to AZD1222 COVID-19 vaccine. Findings and limits, study-wide: Rises in breadth and depth of Spike-specific TCRs came after two AZD1222 doses. The donor group comprised mostly white British people and more females; the analysis possibly underestimated clonal diversity. Researchers report vaccine-associated CD4 TCRs spanning spike, with dominance at 160-218 and 743-854.

V was clipped by 0 bases and J by 3 bases, with 10 bases between them. CDR3 length: 14 residues. The germline CDR1 and CDR2 sequences are SGHDT and YYEEEE. This sequence was found in an adult in good health. The sample in question was peripheral blood, obtained on day 0 of AZD1222 vaccination. The gene calls are TRBV5-6 and TRBJ2-7; a possible D gene is TRBD1 (5 bases). The CDR3 DNA follows: TGTGCCAGCAGCTTGGATCGGACAATCTACGAGCAGTACTTC. It yields the protein CASSLDRTIYEQYF.